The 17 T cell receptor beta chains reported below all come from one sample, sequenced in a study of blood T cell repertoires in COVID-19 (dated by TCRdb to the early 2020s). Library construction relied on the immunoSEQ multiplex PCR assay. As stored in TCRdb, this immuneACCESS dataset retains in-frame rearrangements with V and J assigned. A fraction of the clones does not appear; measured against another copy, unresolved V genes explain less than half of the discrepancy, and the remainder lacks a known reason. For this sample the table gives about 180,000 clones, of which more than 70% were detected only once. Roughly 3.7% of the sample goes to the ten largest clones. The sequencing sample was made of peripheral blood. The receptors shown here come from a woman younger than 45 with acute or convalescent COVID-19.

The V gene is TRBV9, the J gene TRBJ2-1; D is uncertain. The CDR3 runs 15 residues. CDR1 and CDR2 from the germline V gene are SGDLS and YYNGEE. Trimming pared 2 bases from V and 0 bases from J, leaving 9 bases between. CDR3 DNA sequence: TGTGCCAGCAGCGTTTACACGGGCTCCTACAATGAGCAGTTCTTC. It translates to CASSVYTGSYNEQFF. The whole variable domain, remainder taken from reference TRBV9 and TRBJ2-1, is DSGVTQTPKHLITATGQRVTLRCSPRSGDLSVYWYQQSLDQGLQFLIQYYNGEERAKGNILERFSAQQFPDLHSELNLSSLELGDSALYFCASSVYTGSYNEQFFGPGTRLTVL.

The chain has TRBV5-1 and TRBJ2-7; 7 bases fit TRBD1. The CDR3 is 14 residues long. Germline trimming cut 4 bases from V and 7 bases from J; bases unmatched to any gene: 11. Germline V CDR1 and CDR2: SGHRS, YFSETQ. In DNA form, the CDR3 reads TGCGCCAGCAGCACGGAGACAGGGTTGAAAGAGCAGTACTTC. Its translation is CASSTETGLKEQYF.

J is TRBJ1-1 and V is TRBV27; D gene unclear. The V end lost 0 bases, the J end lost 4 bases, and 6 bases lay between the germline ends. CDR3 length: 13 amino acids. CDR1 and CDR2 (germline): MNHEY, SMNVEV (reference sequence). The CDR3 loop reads CASSLSRGTEAFF. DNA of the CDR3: TGTGCCAGCAGTTTATCACGGGGCACTGAAGCTTTCTTT.

CDR3 sequence reads: CASSDRASRAEAFF. The CDR3 DNA sequence: TGTGCCAGCAGTGACAGGGCTAGTCGGGCTGAAGCTTTCTTT. V is TRBV6-1 and J is TRBJ1-1; maybe TRBD1 (5 bases). V was shortened by 3 bases and J by 6 bases, with 14 bases between the two germline ends. CDR3 length equals 14 residues. Per germline, CDR1 MNHNS and CDR2 SASEGT.

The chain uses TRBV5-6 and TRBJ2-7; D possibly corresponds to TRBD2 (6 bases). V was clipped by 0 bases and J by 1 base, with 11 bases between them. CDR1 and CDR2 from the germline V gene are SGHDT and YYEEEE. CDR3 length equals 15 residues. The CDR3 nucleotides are TGTGCCAGCAGCTTGGGACTAGATAGGTCCTACGAGCAGTACTTC. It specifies CASSLGLDRSYEQYF.

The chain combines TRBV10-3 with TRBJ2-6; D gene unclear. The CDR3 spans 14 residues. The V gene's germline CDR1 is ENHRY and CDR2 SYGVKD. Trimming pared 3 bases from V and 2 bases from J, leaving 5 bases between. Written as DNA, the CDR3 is TGTGCCATCAGTGAACGGGCTGGGGCCAACGTCCTGACTTTC. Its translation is CAISERAGANVLTF.

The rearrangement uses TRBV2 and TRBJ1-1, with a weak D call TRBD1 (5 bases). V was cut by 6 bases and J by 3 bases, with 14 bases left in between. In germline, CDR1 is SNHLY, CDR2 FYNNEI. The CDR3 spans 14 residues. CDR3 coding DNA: TGTGCCAGCAGAGCCGTATGGGGGGACACTGAAGCTTTCTTT. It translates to CASRAVWGDTEAFF.

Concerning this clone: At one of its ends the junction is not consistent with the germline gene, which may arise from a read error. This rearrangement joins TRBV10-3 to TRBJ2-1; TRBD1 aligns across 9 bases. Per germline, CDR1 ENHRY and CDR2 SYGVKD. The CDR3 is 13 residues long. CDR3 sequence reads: CAISREPGTGLIF. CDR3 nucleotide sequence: TGTGCCATCAGCCGAGAGCCCGGGACAGGGTTAATCTTC.

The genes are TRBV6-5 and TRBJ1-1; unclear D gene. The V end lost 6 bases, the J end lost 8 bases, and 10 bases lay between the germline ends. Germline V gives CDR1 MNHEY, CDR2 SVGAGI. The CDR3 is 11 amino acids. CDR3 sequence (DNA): TGTGCCAGCAGGGGCGGGGTCGAAGCTTTCTTT. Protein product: CASRGGVEAFF.

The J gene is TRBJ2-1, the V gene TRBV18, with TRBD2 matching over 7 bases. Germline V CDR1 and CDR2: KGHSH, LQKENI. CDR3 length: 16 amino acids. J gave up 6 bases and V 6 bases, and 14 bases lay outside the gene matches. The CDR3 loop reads CASSNPGTKEGNEQFF. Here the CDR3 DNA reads TGTGCCAGCTCTAACCCCGGGACTAAGGAGGGCAATGAGCAGTTCTTC.

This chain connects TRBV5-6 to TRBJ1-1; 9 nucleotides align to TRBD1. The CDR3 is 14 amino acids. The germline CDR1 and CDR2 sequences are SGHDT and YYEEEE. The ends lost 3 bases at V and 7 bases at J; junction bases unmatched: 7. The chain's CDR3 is CASSSGQGGGEAFF. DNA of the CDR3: TGTGCCAGCAGCTCGGGACAGGGCGGCGGTGAAGCTTTCTTT.

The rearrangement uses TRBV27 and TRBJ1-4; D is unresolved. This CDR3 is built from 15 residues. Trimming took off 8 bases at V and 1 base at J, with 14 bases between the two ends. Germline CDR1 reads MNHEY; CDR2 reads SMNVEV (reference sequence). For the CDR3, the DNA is TGTGCCAGCTTACCACTTCATGGAACTAATGAAAAACTGTTTTTT. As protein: CASLPLHGTNEKLFF.

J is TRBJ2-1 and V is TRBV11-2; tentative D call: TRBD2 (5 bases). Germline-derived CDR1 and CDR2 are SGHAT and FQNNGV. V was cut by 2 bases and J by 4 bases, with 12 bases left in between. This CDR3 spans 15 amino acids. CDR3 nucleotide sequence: TGTGCCAGCAGCTTAAAGAGCGGACCGTACAATGAGCAGTTCTTC. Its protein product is CASSLKSGPYNEQFF.

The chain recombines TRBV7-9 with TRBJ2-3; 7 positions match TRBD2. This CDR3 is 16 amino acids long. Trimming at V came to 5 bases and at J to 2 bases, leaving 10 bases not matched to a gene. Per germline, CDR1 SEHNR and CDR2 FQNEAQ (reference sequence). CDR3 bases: TGTGCCAGCAGCGTGACGACTAGCCGAGACACAGATACGCAGTATTTT. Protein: CASSVTTSRDTDTQYF. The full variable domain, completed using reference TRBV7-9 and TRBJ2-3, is DTGVSQNPRHKITKRGQNVTFRCDPISEHNRLYWYRQTLGQGPEFLTYFQNEAQLEKSRLLSDRFSAERPKGSFSTLEIQRTEQGDSAMYLCASSVTTSRDTDTQYFGPGTRLTVL.

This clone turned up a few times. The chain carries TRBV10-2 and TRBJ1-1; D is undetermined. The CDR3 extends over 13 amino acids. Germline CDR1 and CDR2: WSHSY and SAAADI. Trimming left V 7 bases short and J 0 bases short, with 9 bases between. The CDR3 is CASTPGMNTEAFF. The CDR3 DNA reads TGCGCCAGCACACCGGGGATGAACACTGAAGCTTTCTTT.

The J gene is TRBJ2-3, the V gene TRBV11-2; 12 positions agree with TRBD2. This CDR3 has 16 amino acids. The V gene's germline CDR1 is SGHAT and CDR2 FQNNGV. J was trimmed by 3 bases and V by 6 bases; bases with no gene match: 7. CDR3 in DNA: TGTGCCAGCAGTCCCGAGACTAGCGGGGGTACAGATACGCAGTATTTT. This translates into CASSPETSGGTDTQYF.

The CDR3 DNA reads TGTGCCAGCAGTGAACAGGGGAACTATGGCTACACCTTC. Translated: CASSEQGNYGYTF. The chain combines TRBV6-1 with TRBJ1-2; a weak D match, TRBD1 (6 bases). The germline V gene encodes CDR1 MNHNS and CDR2 SASEGT. CDR3 length equals 13 residues. Trimming removed 2 bases from V and 2 bases from J, with 6 bases in between.